This T cell receptor beta chain originates from a study of control samples from healthy donors and cancer patients. CDR3 length equals 14 residues. Deletions cut 5 bases from V and 7 bases from J, with 17 bases between. Germline V CDR1 and CDR2: LNHDA, SQIVND (reference sequence). The repertoire was sequenced with immunoSEQ multiplex PCR; TCRdb's copy has only in-frame clones and lacks some. The sample lists about 94,000 clones; 90% were seen once. Sequenced material: blood. This receptor was taken from a woman younger than 35 in good health. The chain joins TRBV19 to TRBJ1-1; D perhaps matches TRBD1 (5 bases). CDR3 protein: CASSFGAGGNEAFF. The CDR3 coding sequence is TGTGCCAGTAGTTTTGGGGCTGGGGGGAATGAAGCTTTCTTT.